This T cell receptor beta chain was recorded in a study of T-cell reconstitution after alpha-beta-depleted transplantation in children. Unique molecular identifiers were used to barcode this TCRbeta library. TCRdb reanalysed the PCR reads using MiXCR and keeps one entry per CDR3 protein. The sample yields 230,000 or so distinct CDR3 sequences, approximately 12% seen once. With V trimmed by 4 bases and J by 3 bases, 8 bases remained unmatched. The germline V gene has CDR1 SGHRS and CDR2 YFSETQ. This CDR3 spans 16 amino acids. This clonotype was detected a few times. V and J are TRBV5-1 and TRBJ1-3; 9 bases match TRBD1. This sequence was found in a human donor who donated a stem cell graft to a child with acute lymphoblastic leukemia. The sequenced sample was PBMCs from the stem cell graft donor, obtained from the stem cell graft. CDR3 DNA: TGCGCCAGCAGCCACAGGGGGCGCGAGGATGGAAACACCATATATTTT. It is translated as CASSHRGREDGNTIYF.